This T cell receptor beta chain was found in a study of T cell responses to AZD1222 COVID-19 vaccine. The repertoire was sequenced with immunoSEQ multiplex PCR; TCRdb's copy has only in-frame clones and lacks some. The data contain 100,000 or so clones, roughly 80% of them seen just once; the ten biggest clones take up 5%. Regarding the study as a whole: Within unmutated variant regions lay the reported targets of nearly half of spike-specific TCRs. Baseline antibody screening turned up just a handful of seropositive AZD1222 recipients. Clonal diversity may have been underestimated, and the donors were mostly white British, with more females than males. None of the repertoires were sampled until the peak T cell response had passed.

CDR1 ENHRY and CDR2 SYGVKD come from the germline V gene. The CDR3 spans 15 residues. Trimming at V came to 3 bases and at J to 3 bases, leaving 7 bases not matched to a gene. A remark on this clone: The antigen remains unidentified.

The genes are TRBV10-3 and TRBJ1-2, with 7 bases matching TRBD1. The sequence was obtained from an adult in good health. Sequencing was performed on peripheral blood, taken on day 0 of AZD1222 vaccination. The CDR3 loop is CAISDPQGGDYGYTF. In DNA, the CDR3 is TGTGCCATCAGTGACCCCCAGGGGGGTGACTATGGCTACACCTTC.